A selection of T cell receptor beta chains follows, all from one sample in a study of brain T cells in children with intractable seizures. Produced via immunoSEQ multiplex PCR; TCRdb's table is partial and in-frame only. The sample comprises 110,000 or so clones, 85% to 95% of which are singletons, and 3.8% rests with the top ten. Sample: peripheral blood, taken at surgery. The receptors were sampled from a boy younger than two with hemimegalencephaly and intractable seizures. Each CDR3 is given with its conserved first and last residue. The order of the fields is clone size, V gene, J gene, CDR3 protein. Clone sizes are given selectively: once, few, many, or a class where the clone is expanded.

>NA|TRBV19|TRBJ1-2
CASSIEENLYGYTF
>NA|TRBV27|TRBJ2-5
CASSLRGQKETQYF
>NA|TRBV6-6|TRBJ1-5
CASTPGPQAQPQHF
>NA|TRBV7-6|TRBJ2-7
CASSLGLAGYEQYF
>NA|TRBV3-1/TRBV3-2|TRBJ1-3
CASSQDRSFSGNTIYF
>NA|TRBV6-5|TRBJ2-5
CAGGHGTGWEETQYF
>NA|TRBV28|TRBJ2-7
CASTLLRGGYEQYF
>NA|TRBV5-5|TRBJ2-5
CASSLKGLWGQGQGTQYF
>NA|TRBV5-6|TRBJ2-7
CASRIKGGLGEQYF
>NA|TRBV9|TRBJ1-2
CASSTGTGRSYTF
>few|TRBV5-1|TRBJ1-5
CASSLVPSRVSNQPQHF
>NA|TRBV27|TRBJ2-2
CASSKRGTDGELFF
>NA|TRBV7-9|TRBJ1-2
CASSLAANIYTF
>NA|TRBV11-3|TRBJ2-7
CASSLWDEQYF
>NA|TRBV4-2|TRBJ2-3
CASSQVAGDTDTQYF
>NA|TRBV5-1|TRBJ2-4
CASSLDRSGIQYF